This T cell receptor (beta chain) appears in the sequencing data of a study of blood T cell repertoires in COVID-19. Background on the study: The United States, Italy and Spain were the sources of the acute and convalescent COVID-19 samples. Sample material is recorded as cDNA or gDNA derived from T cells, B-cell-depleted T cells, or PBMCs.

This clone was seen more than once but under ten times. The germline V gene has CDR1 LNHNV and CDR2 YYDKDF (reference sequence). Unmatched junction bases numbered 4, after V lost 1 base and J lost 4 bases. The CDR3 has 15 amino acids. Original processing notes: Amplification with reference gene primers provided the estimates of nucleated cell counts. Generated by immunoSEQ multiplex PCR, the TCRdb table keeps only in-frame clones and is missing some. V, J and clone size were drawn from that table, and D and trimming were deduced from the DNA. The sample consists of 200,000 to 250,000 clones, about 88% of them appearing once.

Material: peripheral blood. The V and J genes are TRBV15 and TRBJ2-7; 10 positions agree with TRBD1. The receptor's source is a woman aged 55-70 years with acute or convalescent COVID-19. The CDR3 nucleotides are TGTGCCACCAGCAGAGCTGGGACAGGGGTTTACGAGCAGTACTTC. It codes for CATSRAGTGVYEQYF.